The 5 T cell receptor beta chains below come from one sample, sequenced in a study of tissue T cells after allogeneic stem cell transplantation. Stated time point: mouse harvest day 7 after allogeneic transplant. Mouse grafts combined 10^7 T-cell-depleted bone marrow cells with 10^6 splenic CD5+ T cells. The protocol was immunoSEQ multiplex PCR, while the TCRdb copy is restricted to in-frame clones and leaves out a portion. Among some 3,900 clones listed, about 56% were seen once. Sequenced material: lymph node tissue. These receptors originate from a female BALB/c mouse given C57BL/6 T cells with graft-versus-host disease after an allogeneic hematopoietic cell transplant.

On this clone: Genes and germline come from the mouse. The observed sequence ends 1 residue before the CDR3 terminus, with the missing tail filled in from the germline J gene. This chain links TRBV19 with TRBJ2-1; 7 bases align to TRBD2. In germline, CDR1 is FNHDT, CDR2 SITEND (reference sequence). V shed 5 bases, J shed 3 bases, and the junction held 5 bases outside the gene matches. The CDR3 runs to 14 residues. CDR3 DNA (partial): TGTGCCAGCAGAGAACTGGGGTCCTATGCTGAGCAGTTC. Translation: CASRELGSYAEQF. The whole CDR3 protein reads CASRELGSYAEQFF.

Worth noting for this clone: Gene labels here are mouse ones. The CDR3 is cut off 1 residue early in the read; its end comes from the germline J gene. The rearrangement joins TRBV26 to TRBJ1-4; 9 bases agree with TRBD1. V lost 4 bases, J lost 7 bases, and 4 bases stayed unmatched. The CDR3 spans 14 residues. Germline CDR1 and CDR2: KGHPV and FQNQEV (reference sequence). The sequenced part of the CDR3 DNA is TGTGCCAGCAGTCCACAGGGGGCGGGCGAAAGATTATTT. Encoded protein: CASSPQGAGERLF. The full CDR3 reads CASSPQGAGERLFF.

As concerns this clone: Gene names follow the mouse nomenclature. Read data end 1 residue before the CDR3 end; the end is taken from the germline J gene. V gene TRBV3 combines with J gene TRBJ2-4; 9 bases agree with TRBD2. Losses at the gene ends were 3 bases for V and 1 base for J; bases not matched to a gene: 2. Looked up from germline, CDR1 is SNHLY and CDR2 is FYNGKV (reference sequence). The length of the CDR3 is 15 residues. This chain's CDR3 is CASSFWGGGQNTLYF. The part of the CDR3 DNA that was read is TGTGCCAGCAGCTTTTGGGGGGGCGGTCAAAACACCTTGTAC.

Concerning this clone itself: The gene symbols are mouse symbols. The CDR3 extends 1 residue past the end of the read, so its final part is completed from the germline J gene. The chain uses TRBV3 and TRBJ2-5, with 9 bases aligning to TRBD2. V trimming: 5 bases; J trimming: 6 bases; junction bases outside the gene matches: 9. The CDR3 runs 15 residues. Looked up from germline, CDR1 is SNHLY and CDR2 is FYNGKV (reference sequence). The chain's CDR3 is CASSTYWGAVDTQYF. Partial CDR3 DNA: TGTGCCAGCAGCACTTACTGGGGGGCGGTGGACACCCAGTAC.

In the case of this clone: Genes here carry mouse names. Sequencing ends 1 residue short of the CDR3 end; the germline J gene provides the rest. V and J are TRBV1 and TRBJ1-5, with D possibly being TRBD1 (6 bases). The germline V gene encodes CDR1 NSQYPW and CDR2 LRSPGD (reference sequence). This CDR3 contains 16 residues. Trimming took 3 bases from V and 0 from J, leaving 12 bases between them. The CDR3 spells CTCSARTGNNNQAPLF. Partial CDR3 DNA: TGCACCTGCAGTGCCAGAACAGGGAATAACAACCAGGCTCCGCTT. Complete variable domain (other parts from reference TRBV1 and TRBJ1-5): VTLLEQNPRWRLVPRGQAVNLRCILKNSQYPWMSWYQQDLQKQLQWLFTLRSPGDKEVKSLPGADYLATRVTDTELRLQVANMSQGRTLYCTCSARTGNNNQAPLFGEGTRLSVL.